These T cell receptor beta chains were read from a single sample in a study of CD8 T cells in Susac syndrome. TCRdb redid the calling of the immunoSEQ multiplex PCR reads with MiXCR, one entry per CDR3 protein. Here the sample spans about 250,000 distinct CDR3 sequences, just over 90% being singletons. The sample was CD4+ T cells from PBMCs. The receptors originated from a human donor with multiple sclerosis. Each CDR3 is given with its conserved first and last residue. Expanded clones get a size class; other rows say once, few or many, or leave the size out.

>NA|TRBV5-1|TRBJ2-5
CASSRGTTQETQYF
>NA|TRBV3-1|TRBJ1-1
CASSQKAANTEAFF
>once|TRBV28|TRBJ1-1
CATSLKLGNTEAFF
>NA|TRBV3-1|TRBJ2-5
CASSQEYAGQETQYF
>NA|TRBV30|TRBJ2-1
CAWGGLWGNQFF
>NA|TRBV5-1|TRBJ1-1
CASSLDIDTEAFF
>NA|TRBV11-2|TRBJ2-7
CASSYRGLYEQYF
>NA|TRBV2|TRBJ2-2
CASSSRDLTGELFF
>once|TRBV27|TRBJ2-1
CATSAGQGNYNEQFF
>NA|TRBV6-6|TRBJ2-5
CASNLAGETQYF
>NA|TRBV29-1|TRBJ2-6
CSVQGSGANVLTF
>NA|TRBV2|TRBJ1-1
CASSGKANMNTEAFF
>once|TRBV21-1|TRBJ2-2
CASSKAHEKGTTGELFF
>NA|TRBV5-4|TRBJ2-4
CASSHQGLAKNIQYF
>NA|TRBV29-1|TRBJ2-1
CSVELGAPVRNEQFF
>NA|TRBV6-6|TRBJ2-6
CASSYSGAGANVLTF
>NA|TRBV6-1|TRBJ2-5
CASRVPGLAGQSQETQYF
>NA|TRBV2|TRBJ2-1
CASSGTRSYNEQFF
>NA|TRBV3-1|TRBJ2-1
CASSQPGAKAYNEQFF
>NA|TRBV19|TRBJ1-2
CASRGPDRANYGYTF
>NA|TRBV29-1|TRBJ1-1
CSVRVTGGTEAFF
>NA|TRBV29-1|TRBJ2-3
CSVEVEVAVTDTQYF
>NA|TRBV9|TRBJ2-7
CASSVAATYEQYF
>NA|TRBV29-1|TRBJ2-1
CSVRLAVGTYNEQFF